This passage covers 21 T cell receptor beta chains from one sample sequenced in a study of cytomegalovirus exposure and HLA in healthy donors. The PCR contained 60 Vbeta and 13 Jbeta primers. Profiling relied on immunoSEQ multiplex PCR, and the TCRdb table lists in-frame clones only, not all of them. The sample carries around 97,000 clones, around 76% recorded once. Sample: PBMCs. These TCRs come from a woman between 18 and 30 years old in good health and CMV-seropositive.

This sequence joins TRBV28 and TRBJ2-7, with TRBD1 matching over 8 bases. The CDR3 covers 14 residues. V was pared by 8 bases and J by 1 base, with 7 bases of the junction left unmatched. CDR1 is MDHEN and CDR2 is SYDVKM in the germline V gene. Here the CDR3 reads CASLSGQASYEQYF. For the CDR3, the DNA is TGTGCCAGCCTTTCGGGACAGGCGTCCTACGAGCAGTACTTC.

The chain joins TRBV7-9 to TRBJ2-7; D perhaps matches TRBD2 (5 bases). This CDR3 region has 14 residues. With 0 bases removed from V and 2 bases from J, the gap between germline ends came to 8 bases. CDR1 is SEHNR, CDR2 FQNEAQ, per germline (reference sequence). The CDR3 DNA reads TGTGCCAGCAGCTTAGCCGGAGGAACCTACGAGCAGTACTTC. This gives the protein CASSLAGGTYEQYF.

The genes are TRBV19 and TRBJ1-5; TRBD1 might be the D (6 bases). CDR1 and CDR2 (germline): LNHDA, SQIVND (reference sequence). The V end was cut by 2 bases, the J end by 6 bases, with 14 bases between. This CDR3 contains 15 residues. CDR3 region: CASSILWGRVQPQHF. The CDR3 DNA reads TGTGCCAGTAGTATATTGTGGGGGCGAGTTCAGCCCCAGCATTTT.

This clone showed up just a few times. V and J are TRBV10-2 and TRBJ2-2; D gene uncertain. The CDR3 is made up of 13 amino acids. Between the trimmed V and J ends, which lost 4 bases and 3 bases, there was a span of 6 bases. Germline V lookup: CDR1 WSHSY, CDR2 SAAADI. The CDR3 nucleotides are TGCGCCAGCAGTGGCGACTACACCGGGGAGCTGTTTTTT. Residues: CASSGDYTGELFF.

Concerning this clone itself: Other DNA sequences in the sample encode the same CDR3. The chain recombines TRBV7-3 with TRBJ2-1, with D tentatively TRBD2 (7 bases). The V and J ends lost 5 bases and 4 bases respectively, with 15 bases between them. The CDR3 has 15 residues. CDR1 and CDR2 from the germline V gene are SGHTA and FQGTGA. In DNA, the CDR3 is TGTGCCAGCAGCCCATTGGGGGGGGCGTACAATGAGCAGTTCTTC. The encoded protein is CASSPLGGAYNEQFF.

The V call is TRBV6-4, the J call TRBJ2-1; 8 nucleotides align to TRBD2. The germline gives CDR1 MRHNA, CDR2 SNTAGT. The CDR3 has 14 residues. V gave up 7 bases and J gave up 2 bases; unmatched junction bases: 4. The CDR3 nucleotides are TGTGCCAGCAAAGCGGGGGTGGCCTACAATGAGCAGTTCTTC. This gives the protein CASKAGVAYNEQFF.

This sequence joins TRBV9 and TRBJ2-1, with 8 nucleotides matching TRBD2. V dropped 4 bases and J dropped 1; count of bases not matched to a gene: 7. The V gene's germline CDR1 is SGDLS and CDR2 YYNGEE. The CDR3 loop spans 16 amino acids. As DNA, the CDR3 is TGTGCCAGCAGCCCGAGACTAGCGTTGTCCTACAATGAGCAGTTCTTC. Its protein product is CASSPRLALSYNEQFF.

The chain recombines TRBV18 with TRBJ2-5, with TRBD2 matching 9 bases. J was trimmed by 5 bases and V by 3 bases; bases with no gene match: 13. This CDR3 contains 17 residues. Germline assignment: CDR1 KGHSH and CDR2 LQKENI. This CDR3 is CASSPPLVAGAGETQYF. In nucleotides, the CDR3 is TGTGCCAGCTCACCCCCCCTGGTAGCGGGAGCGGGGGAGACCCAGTACTTC.

Here the CDR3 DNA reads TGTGCCAGCAGCACTAGCCCCGGACAGGAGGGCTCTGGAAACACCATATATTTT. It encodes CASSTSPGQEGSGNTIYF. This chain connects TRBV7-9 to TRBJ1-3; 7 positions match TRBD1. The ends lost 5 bases at V and 0 bases at J; junction bases unmatched: 13. The CDR3 sequence is 18 residues long. Germline-derived CDR1 and CDR2 are SEHNR and FQNEAQ (reference sequence).

The chain uses TRBV4-1 and TRBJ2-7; TRBD2 is a possible D gene (6 bases). Germline V gene data show CDR1 as MGHRA and CDR2 as YSYEKL. The ends were cut back, 6 bases at V and 4 bases at J, with 16 bases in the middle. The CDR3 consists of 14 residues. The CDR3 sequence: CASRGVEGGYEQYF. CDR3 DNA sequence: TGCGCCAGCAGGGGGGTGGAGGGTGGGTACGAGCAGTACTTC.

J is TRBJ2-5 and V is TRBV27; 12 bases match TRBD2. Germline loops: CDR1 MNHEY, CDR2 SMNVEV (reference sequence). The CDR3 consists of 19 residues. Trimming at V came to 2 bases and at J to 1 base, leaving 11 bases not matched to a gene. The CDR3 DNA sequence: TGTGCCAGCAGTTTAACCCCCCCCCTAGCGGGAGGGCCCCAAGAGACCCAGTACTTC. Its protein is CASSLTPPLAGGPQETQYF.

The chain joins TRBV5-1 to TRBJ2-3, with D hard to call. Germline V gives CDR1 SGHRS, CDR2 YFSETQ. Trimming removed 0 bases at V and 12 bases at J, with 14 bases between. There are 13 residues in the CDR3. The CDR3 here is CASSLEEASKQYF. As DNA, the CDR3 is TGCGCCAGCAGCTTGGAAGAGGCATCTAAACAGTATTTT.

This chain links TRBV28 with TRBJ1-5; 8 bases are a match to TRBD1. From germline, CDR1 is MDHEN and CDR2 SYDVKM. The CDR3 is 14 amino acids. The V gene end was trimmed by 3 bases and the J gene end by 6 bases; junction bases not matched to a gene: 4. The CDR3 is CASSLTGEGQPQHF. CDR3 DNA sequence: TGTGCCAGCAGTTTGACAGGGGAGGGTCAGCCCCAGCATTTT.

Remarks on this clone: A far larger clone is off by one base, so a read error is likely. The chain is built from TRBV25-1 and TRBJ2-1; TRBD2 is a possible D gene (6 bases). The germline CDR1 and CDR2 sequences are MGHDK and SYGVNS. V lost 6 bases and J lost 8, with 8 bases in between. This CDR3 is 11 amino acids long. CDR3 sequence: CASSTGDEQFF. CDR3 nucleotides: TGTGCCAGCAGCACGGGAGATGAGCAGTTCTTC.

The rearrangement uses TRBV30 and TRBJ1-5; D is unclear. With 6 bases removed from V and 1 base from J, the gap between germline ends came to 10 bases. The CDR3 runs to 13 residues. Per the germline V gene, CDR1 is GTSNPN and CDR2 is SVGIG (reference sequence). The chain's CDR3 is CACPGESNQPQHF. DNA for the CDR3: TGTGCCTGTCCCGGGGAAAGCAATCAGCCCCAGCATTTT.

The chain recombines TRBV4-3 with TRBJ2-1; 11 positions agree with TRBD2. The germline V gene encodes CDR1 LGHNA and CDR2 YSLEER. V lost 4 bases and J lost 8; bases outside the gene matches: 4. The CDR3 sequence is 14 residues long. CDR3 residues: CASSLTSGSYEQFF. DNA of the CDR3: TGCGCCAGCAGCCTAACTAGCGGGAGCTATGAGCAGTTCTTC.

A word on this clone: The sample carries other DNA sequences with the same CDR3. This chain joins TRBV13 and TRBJ1-2; the match to TRBD1 covers 10 bases. J was trimmed by 6 bases and V by 5 bases; bases with no gene match: 6. The CDR3 totals 14 residues. Per the germline V gene, CDR1 is PRHDT and CDR2 is FYEKMQ (reference sequence). In DNA, the CDR3 is TGTGCCAGCAGCCCCGGGACAGGGGCTGATGGCTACACCTTC. As protein: CASSPGTGADGYTF.

This chain uses TRBV19 with TRBJ1-5; unclear D gene. The CDR3 loop spans 15 amino acids. Deletions cut 7 bases from V and 0 bases from J, with 13 bases between. Germline CDR1 reads LNHDA; CDR2 reads SQIVND (reference sequence). For the CDR3, the DNA is TGTGCCAGTATAAGCCTTGGTATTAGCAATCAGCCCCAGCATTTT. This translates into CASISLGISNQPQHF.

The rearrangement links TRBV7-6 to TRBJ2-1; 8 bases fit TRBD2. CDR1 SGHVS and CDR2 FNYEAQ come from the germline V gene. CDR3 length: 16 amino acids. Unmatched junction bases numbered 10, after V lost 0 bases and J lost 9 bases. CDR3 sequence (DNA): TGTGCCAGCAGCTTAGCTGGATCAATAGCGGGGCCTGAGCAGTTCTTC. Translating it yields CASSLAGSIAGPEQFF.

The chain has TRBV30 and TRBJ2-1, with TRBD2 matching over 8 bases. Germline V gene data show CDR1 as GTSNPN and CDR2 as SVGIG (reference sequence). The CDR3 covers 18 residues. Germline trimming cut 0 bases from V and 6 bases from J; bases unmatched to any gene: 16. CDR3 nucleotides: TGTGCCTGGAGTGTACGTCTCGGTGGGATAGCGGGACCCAATGAGCAGTTCTTC. This encodes CAWSVRLGGIAGPNEQFF.

The chain combines TRBV5-1 with TRBJ2-3; 8 nucleotides line up with TRBD2. Germline V gene sequence: CDR1 SGHRS, CDR2 YFSETQ. The length of the CDR3 is 14 residues. The V and J ends lost 5 bases and 3 bases, in that order; junction bases with no gene match: 5. The CDR3: CASRRGADTDTQYF. The DNA for the CDR3 is TGCGCCAGCAGGCGGGGGGCCGATACAGATACGCAGTATTTT.